Below are 3 T cell receptor beta chains sequenced from a single sample in a study of blood T cell repertoires in COVID-19. Sequencing was performed with immunoSEQ multiplex PCR; in TCRdb, only in-frame clones are kept and a portion is missing. The sample lists about 330,000 clones; over 80% were seen once. Material for sequencing was peripheral blood. The source is a man aged 30-40 years with COVID-19, enrolled during active disease.

The CDR3 DNA is TGTGCCAGTAGTATGACAAGGAAACAAGAGACCCAGTACTTC. Its translation is CASSMTRKQETQYF. The chain joins TRBV19 to TRBJ2-5; D unresolved. There are 14 residues in the CDR3. With 3 bases removed from V and 2 bases from J, the gap between germline ends came to 10 bases. CDR1 is LNHDA and CDR2 is SQIVND in the germline V gene (reference sequence).

The rearrangement joins TRBV7-2 to TRBJ2-7; 10 bases fit TRBD1. CDR1 SGHTA and CDR2 FQGNSA come from the germline V gene. The CDR3 is 12 amino acids. Germline trimming cut 6 bases from V and 6 bases from J; bases unmatched to any gene: 2. The CDR3, as DNA: TGTGCCAGCAGTTGGGACAGGGGCGAGCAGTACTTC. As protein: CASSWDRGEQYF.

The chain carries TRBV6-1 and TRBJ1-2, with TRBD1 matching over 11 bases. V was pared by 5 bases and J by 6 bases, with 5 bases of the junction left unmatched. There are 14 residues in the CDR3. Per germline, CDR1 MNHNS and CDR2 SASEGT. DNA of the CDR3: TGTGCCAGCAGTTCGGGACAGGGGGGAGATGGCTACACCTTC. The encoded protein is CASSSGQGGDGYTF.